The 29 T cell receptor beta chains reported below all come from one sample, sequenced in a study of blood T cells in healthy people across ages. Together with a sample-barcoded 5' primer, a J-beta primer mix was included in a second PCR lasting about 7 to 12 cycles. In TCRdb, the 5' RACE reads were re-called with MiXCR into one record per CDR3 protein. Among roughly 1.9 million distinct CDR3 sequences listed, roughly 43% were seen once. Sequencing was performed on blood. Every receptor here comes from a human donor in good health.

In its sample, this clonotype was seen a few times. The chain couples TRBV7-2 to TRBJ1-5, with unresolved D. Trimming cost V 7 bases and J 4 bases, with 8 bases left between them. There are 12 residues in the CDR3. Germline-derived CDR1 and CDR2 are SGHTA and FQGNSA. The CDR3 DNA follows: TGTGCCAGCACCACCCTTAATCAGCCCCAGCATTTT. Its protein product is CASTTLNQPQHF.

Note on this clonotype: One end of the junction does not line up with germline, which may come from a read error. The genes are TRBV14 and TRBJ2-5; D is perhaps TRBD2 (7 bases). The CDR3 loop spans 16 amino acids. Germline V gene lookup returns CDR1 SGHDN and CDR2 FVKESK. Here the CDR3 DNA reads TGTGCCAGCAGCCTCTTACAGGGAGGGGGACAAGGGACCCAGTACTTC. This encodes CASSLLQGGGQGTQYF.

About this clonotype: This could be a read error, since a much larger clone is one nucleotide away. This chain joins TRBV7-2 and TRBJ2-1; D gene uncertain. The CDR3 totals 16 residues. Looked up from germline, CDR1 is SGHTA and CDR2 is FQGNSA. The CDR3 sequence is CASNLRGSSSYNEQFF. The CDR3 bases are TGTGCCAGCAACTTACGCGGCTCGAGCTCCTACAATGAGCAGTTCTTC. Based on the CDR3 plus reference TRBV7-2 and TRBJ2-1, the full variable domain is GAGVSQSPSNKVTEKGKDVELRCDPISGHTALYWYRQSLGQGLEFLIYFQGNSAPDKSGLPSDRFSAERTGGSVSTLTIQRTQQEDSAVYLCASNLRGSSSYNEQFFGPGTRLTVL.

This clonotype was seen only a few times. CDR3 region: CASSPRTGLARNQPQHF. In DNA form, the CDR3 reads TGTGCCAGCAGCCCAAGGACAGGTCTGGCAAGGAATCAGCCCCAGCATTTT. The chain couples TRBV7-2 to TRBJ1-5; 7 positions agree with TRBD1. Per the germline V gene, CDR1 is SGHTA and CDR2 is FQGNSA. CDR3 length: 17 residues. The V segment lost 5 bases and the J segment 4 bases; nucleotides outside the gene matches: 14.

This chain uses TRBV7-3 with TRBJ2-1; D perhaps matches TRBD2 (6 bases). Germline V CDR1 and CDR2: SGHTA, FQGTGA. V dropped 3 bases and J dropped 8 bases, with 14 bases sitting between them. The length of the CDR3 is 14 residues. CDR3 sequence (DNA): TGTGCCAGCAGCTTGGGAGGTAGAGGCGATGAGCAGTTCTTC. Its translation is CASSLGGRGDEQFF.

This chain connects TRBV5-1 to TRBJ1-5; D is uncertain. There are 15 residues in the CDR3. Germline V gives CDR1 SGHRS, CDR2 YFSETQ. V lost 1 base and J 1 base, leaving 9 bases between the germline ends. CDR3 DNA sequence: TGCGCCAGCAGCTTGTCAGATAGAAGCAATCAGCCCCAGCATTTT. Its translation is CASSLSDRSNQPQHF.

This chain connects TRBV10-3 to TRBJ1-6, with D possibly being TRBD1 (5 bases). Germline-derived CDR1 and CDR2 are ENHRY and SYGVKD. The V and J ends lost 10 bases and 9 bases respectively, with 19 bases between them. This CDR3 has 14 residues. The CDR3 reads CASGPGQGGSPLHF. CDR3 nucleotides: TGTGCCAGCGGGCCTGGGCAGGGTGGTTCACCCCTCCACTTT.

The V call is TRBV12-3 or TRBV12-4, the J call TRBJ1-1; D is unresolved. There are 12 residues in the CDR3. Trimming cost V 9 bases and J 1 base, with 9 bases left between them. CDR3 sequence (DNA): TGTGCCAGTTTTCAAGGGAACACTGAAGCTTTCTTT. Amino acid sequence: CASFQGNTEAFF.

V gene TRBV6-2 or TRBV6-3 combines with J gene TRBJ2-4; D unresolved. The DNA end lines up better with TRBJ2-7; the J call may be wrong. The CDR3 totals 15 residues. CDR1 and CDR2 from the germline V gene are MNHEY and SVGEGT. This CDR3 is CASSYWGALNYEQYF. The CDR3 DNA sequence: TGTGCCAGCAGTTACTGGGGTGCTCTGAACTACGAGCAGTACTTC.

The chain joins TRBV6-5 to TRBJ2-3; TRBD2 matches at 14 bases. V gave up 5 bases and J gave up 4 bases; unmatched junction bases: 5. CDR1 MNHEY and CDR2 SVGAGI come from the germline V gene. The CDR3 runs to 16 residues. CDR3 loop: CASSSTGLAGADTQYF. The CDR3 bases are TGTGCCAGCAGTAGCACGGGACTAGCGGGGGCAGATACGCAGTATTTT.

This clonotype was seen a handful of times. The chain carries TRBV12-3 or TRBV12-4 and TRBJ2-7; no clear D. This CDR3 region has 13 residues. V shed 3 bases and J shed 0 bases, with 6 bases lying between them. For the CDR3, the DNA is TGTGCCAGCAGTTTTTGGTCCTCCTACGAGCAGTACTTC. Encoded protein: CASSFWSSYEQYF.

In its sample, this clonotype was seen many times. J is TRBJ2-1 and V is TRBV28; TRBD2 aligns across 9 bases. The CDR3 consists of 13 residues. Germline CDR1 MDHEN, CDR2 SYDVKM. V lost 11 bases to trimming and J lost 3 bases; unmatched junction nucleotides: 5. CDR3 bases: TGTGCCGGGAGCGGGGGGAACTACAATGAGCAGTTCTTC. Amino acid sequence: CAGSGGNYNEQFF.

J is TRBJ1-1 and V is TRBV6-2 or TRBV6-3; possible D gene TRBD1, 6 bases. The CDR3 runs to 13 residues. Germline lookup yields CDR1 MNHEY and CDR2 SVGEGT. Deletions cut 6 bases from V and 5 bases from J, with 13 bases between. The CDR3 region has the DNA TGTGCCAGCAGAAATCCTACAGGGACTGAAGCTTTCTTT. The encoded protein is CASRNPTGTEAFF.

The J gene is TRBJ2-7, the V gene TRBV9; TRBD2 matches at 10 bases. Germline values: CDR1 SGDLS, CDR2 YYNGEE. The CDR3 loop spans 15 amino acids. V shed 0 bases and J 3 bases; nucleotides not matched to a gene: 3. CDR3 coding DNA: TGTGCCAGCAGCGTAGAGCCTAGCGGGAGCTACGAGCAGTACTTC. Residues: CASSVEPSGSYEQYF.

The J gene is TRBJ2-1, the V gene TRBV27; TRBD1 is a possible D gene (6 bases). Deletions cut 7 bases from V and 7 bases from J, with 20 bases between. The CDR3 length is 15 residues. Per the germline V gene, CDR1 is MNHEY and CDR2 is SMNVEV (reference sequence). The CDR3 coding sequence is TGTGCCAGCACGCCAGGGGTAGGTACGGTGAATGAGCAGTTCTTC. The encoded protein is CASTPGVGTVNEQFF.

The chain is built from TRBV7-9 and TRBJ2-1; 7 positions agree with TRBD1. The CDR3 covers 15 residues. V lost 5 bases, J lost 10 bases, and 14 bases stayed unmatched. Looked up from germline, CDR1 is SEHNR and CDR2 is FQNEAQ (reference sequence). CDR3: CASSNSGTDSYEQFF. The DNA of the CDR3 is TGTGCCAGCAGCAACTCCGGGACAGACTCCTACGAGCAGTTCTTC.

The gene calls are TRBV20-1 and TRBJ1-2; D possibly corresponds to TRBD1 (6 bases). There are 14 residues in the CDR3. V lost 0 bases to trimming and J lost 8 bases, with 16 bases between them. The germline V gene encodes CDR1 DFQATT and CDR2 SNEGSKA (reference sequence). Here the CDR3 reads CSARDLAGAEGYTF. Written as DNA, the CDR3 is TGCAGTGCTAGAGATCTGGCGGGGGCAGAAGGCTACACCTTC.

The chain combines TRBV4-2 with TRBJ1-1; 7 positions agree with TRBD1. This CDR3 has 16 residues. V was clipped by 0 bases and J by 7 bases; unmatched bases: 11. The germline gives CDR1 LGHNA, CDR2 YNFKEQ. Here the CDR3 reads CASSQDGTAAWGEAFF. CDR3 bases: TGTGCCAGCAGCCAAGACGGGACAGCAGCTTGGGGTGAAGCTTTCTTT.

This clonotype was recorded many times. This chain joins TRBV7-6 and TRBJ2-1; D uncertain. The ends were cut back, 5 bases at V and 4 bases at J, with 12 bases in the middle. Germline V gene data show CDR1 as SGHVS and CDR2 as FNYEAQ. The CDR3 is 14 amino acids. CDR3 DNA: TGTGCCAGCAGCCCCGGCCAGGTTTACAATGAGCAGTTCTTC. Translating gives CASSPGQVYNEQFF. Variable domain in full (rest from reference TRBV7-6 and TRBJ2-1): GAGVSQSPRYKVTKRGQDVALRCDPISGHVSLYWYRQALGQGPEFLTYFNYEAQQDKSGLPNDRFSAERPEGSISTLTIQRTEQRDSAMYRCASSPGQVYNEQFFGPGTRLTVL.

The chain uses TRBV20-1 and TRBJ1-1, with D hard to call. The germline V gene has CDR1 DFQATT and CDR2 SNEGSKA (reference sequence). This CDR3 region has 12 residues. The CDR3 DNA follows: TGCAGCTGTATAGGAGGGCTTGAATCGGTTTTCTTT. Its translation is CSCIGGLESVFF.

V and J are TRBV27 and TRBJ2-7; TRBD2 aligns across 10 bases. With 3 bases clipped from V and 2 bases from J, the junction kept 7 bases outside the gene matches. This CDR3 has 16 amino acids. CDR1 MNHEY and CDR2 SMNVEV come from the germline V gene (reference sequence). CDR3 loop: CASSFSSGGRPYEQYF. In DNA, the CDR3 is TGTGCCAGCAGTTTCTCTAGCGGGGGTCGCCCCTACGAGCAGTACTTC.

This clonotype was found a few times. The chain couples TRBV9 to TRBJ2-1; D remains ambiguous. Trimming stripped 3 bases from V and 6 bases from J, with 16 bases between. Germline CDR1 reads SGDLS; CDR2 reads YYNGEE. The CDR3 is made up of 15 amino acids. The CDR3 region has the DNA TGTGCCAGCAGCGCCATAGCCGTAGGCGGCAATGAGCAGTTCTTC. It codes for CASSAIAVGGNEQFF. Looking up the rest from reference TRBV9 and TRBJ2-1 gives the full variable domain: DSGVTQTPKHLITATGQRVTLRCSPRSGDLSVYWYQQSLDQGLQFLIQYYNGEERAKGNILERFSAQQFPDLHSELNLSSLELGDSALYFCASSAIAVGGNEQFFGPGTRLTVL.

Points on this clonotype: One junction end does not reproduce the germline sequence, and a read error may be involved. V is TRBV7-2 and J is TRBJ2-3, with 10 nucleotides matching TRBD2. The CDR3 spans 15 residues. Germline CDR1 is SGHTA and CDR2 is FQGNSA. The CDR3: CVSSERGGLSDTQYF. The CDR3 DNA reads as TGTGTCAGCAGCGAGCGGGGGGGCTTGTCGGATACGCAGTATTTT.

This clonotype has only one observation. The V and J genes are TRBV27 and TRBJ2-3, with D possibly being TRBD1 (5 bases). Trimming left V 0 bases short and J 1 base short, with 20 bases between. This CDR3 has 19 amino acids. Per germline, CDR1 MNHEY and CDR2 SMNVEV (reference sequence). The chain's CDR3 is CASSLSSITQGSGTDTQYF. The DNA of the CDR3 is TGTGCCAGCAGTTTATCCTCCATTACTCAGGGTTCGGGCACAGATACGCAGTATTTT.

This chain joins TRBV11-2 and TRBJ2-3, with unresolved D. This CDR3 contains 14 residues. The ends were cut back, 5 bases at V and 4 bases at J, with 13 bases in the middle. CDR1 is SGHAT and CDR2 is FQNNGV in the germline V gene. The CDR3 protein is CASSLSRAPDTQYF. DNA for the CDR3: TGTGCCAGCAGCCTCTCCCGGGCGCCAGATACGCAGTATTTT.

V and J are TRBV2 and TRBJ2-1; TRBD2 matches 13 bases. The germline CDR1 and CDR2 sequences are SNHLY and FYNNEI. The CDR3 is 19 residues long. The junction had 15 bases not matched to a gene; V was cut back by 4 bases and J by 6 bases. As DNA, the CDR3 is TGTGCCAGCAGTGTGACTAGCGGGGGGCCTTACACCGGCCCCAATGAGCAGTTCTTC. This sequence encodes CASSVTSGGPYTGPNEQFF.

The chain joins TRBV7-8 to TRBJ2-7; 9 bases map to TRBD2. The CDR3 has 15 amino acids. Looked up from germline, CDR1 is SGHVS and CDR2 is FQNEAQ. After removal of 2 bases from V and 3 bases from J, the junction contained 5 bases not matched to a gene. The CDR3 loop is CASSLLAGPHYEQYF. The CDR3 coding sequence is TGTGCCAGCAGCTTACTAGCGGGGCCCCACTACGAGCAGTACTTC.

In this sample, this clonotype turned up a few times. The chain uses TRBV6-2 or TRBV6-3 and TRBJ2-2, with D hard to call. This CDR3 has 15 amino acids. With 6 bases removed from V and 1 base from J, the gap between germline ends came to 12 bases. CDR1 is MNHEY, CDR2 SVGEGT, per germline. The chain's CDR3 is CASRPLILNTGELFF. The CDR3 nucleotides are TGTGCCAGCAGACCACTGATCTTGAACACCGGGGAGCTGTTTTTT.

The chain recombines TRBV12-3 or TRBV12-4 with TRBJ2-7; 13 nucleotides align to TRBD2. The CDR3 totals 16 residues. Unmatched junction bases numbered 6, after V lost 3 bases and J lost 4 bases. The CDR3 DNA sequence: TGTGCCAGCAGTTTCGGGCCGGGACTAGCGGGGTACGAGCAGTACTTC. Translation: CASSFGPGLAGYEQYF.